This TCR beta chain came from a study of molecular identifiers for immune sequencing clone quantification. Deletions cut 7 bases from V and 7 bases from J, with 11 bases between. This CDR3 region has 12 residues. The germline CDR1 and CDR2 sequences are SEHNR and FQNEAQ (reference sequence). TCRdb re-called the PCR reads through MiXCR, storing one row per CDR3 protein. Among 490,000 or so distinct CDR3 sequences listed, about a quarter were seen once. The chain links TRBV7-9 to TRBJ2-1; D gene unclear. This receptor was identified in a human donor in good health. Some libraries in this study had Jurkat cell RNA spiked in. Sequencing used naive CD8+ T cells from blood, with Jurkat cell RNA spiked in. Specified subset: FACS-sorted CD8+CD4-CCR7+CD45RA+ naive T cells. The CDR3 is CASTPGPNEQFF. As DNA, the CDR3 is TGTGCCAGCACGCCAGGACCGAATGAGCAGTTCTTC.